This T cell receptor (beta chain) was found in a study of CXCR3-negative and CXCR3-positive naive CD8 T cells. Germline V lookup: CDR1 MNHEY, CDR2 SMNVEV (reference sequence). The length of the CDR3 is 12 residues. Carrying UMI labels, the TRB cDNA libraries were prepared through 5' RACE. TCRdb reprocessed the 5' RACE reads, with one entry per CDR3 protein and no DNA. The sample table sets out fewer than 90,000 distinct CDR3 sequences. The chain links TRBV27 to TRBJ1-6; the TRBD1 assignment by TCRdb is unverifiable without DNA. This sequence was found in a human donor in good health. Some clones in this sample may be carry-over from other donors' samples. The sample comprised naive CXCR3- CD8+ T cells from blood. The subset here: CD45RO-CCR7+CD27+CD95- naive CD8+ T cells lacking CXCR3 (TNR3-). The CDR3 reads CASSQTGSPLHF.